This T cell receptor beta chain was sequenced during a study of vaccination effects on CD4 cells after COVID-19. This CDR3 spans 15 amino acids. Germline-derived CDR1 and CDR2 are LNHNV and YYDKDF (reference sequence). Between the trimmed V and J ends, which lost 3 bases and 3 bases, there was a span of 15 bases. This clone was found a few times. Its matching antigen is unknown. Sequencing used immunoSEQ multiplex PCR; TCRdb keeps in-frame clones, though not all of them. The sample has approximately 40,000 clones; around 78% are singletons. Sequencing was preceded by expansion of antigen-specific CD4+ T cells with viral peptide pools in the ViraFEST assay. The authors isolated CD4+ T cells after 9 to 10 days of culture. A PCR test confirmed that the person had SARS-CoV-2 infection between March and December 2020.

The chain joins TRBV15 to TRBJ2-7, with a tentative D call TRBD2 (6 bases). Sequencing used CD4+ T cells from PBMCs cultured with a peptide pool, obtained before COVID-19 vaccination. The receptor was isolated from a human donor who had a prior SARS-CoV-2 infection. CDR3 nucleotide sequence: TGTGCCACCAGCAGGCGACGGGACTTTATCTACGAGCAGTACTTC. The encoded protein is CATSRRRDFIYEQYF.